One TCR beta chain is described in this entry. Germline V gene data show CDR1 as SGHDN and CDR2 as FVKESK. CDR3 size: 14 residues. V gave up 6 bases and J gave up 5 bases; unmatched junction bases: 10. Sequencing used immunoSEQ multiplex PCR; TCRdb keeps in-frame clones, though not all of them. The sample contains 90,000 to 95,000 clones, over 75% of which appear only once. The data derive from a study of identifying expanded T cells in peripheral blood. The sequence was obtained from a person aged 18-70 years in good health. Material for sequencing was blood. The rearrangement joins TRBV14 to TRBJ2-7; TRBD1 matches 7 bases. CDR3 coding DNA: TGTGCCAGCAGGCGAACAGGGGCTGGCCACGAGCAGTACTTC. Its protein product is CASRRTGAGHEQYF.